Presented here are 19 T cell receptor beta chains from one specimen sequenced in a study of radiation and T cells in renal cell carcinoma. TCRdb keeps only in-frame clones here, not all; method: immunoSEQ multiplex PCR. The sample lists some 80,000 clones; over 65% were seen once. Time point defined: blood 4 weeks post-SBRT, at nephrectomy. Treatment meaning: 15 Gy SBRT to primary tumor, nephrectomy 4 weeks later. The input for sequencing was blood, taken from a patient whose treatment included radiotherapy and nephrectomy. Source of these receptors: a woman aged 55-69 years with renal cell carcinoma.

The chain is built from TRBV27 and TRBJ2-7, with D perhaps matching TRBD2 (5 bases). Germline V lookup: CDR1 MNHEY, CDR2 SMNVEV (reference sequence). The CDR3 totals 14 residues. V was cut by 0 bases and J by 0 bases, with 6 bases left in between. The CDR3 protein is CASSLSRGSYEQYF. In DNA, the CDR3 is TGTGCCAGCAGTTTATCCCGGGGCTCCTACGAGCAGTACTTC.

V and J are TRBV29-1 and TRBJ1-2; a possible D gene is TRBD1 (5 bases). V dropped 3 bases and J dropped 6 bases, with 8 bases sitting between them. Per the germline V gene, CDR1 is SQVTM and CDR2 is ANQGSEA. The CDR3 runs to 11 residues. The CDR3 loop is CSVDKTDGYTF. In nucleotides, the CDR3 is TGCAGCGTTGACAAGACAGATGGCTACACCTTC.

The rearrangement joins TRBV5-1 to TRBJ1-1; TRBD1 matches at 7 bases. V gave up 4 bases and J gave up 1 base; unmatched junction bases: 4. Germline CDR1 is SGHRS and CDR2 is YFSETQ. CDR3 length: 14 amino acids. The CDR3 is CASSIRTGNTEAFF. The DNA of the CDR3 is TGCGCCAGCAGCATCCGGACAGGGAACACTGAAGCTTTCTTT.

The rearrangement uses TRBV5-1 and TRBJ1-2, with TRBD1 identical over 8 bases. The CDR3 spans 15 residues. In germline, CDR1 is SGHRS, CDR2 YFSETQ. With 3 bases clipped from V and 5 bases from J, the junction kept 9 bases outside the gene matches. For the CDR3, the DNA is TGCGCCAGCAGCTCGAGGACAGGGAAGGGGTATGGCTACACCTTC. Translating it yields CASSSRTGKGYGYTF.

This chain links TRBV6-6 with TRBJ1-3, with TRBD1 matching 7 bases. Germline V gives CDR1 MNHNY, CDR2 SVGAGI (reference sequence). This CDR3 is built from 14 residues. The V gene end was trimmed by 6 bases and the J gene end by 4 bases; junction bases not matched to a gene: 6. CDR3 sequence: CASRTGTVGNTIYF. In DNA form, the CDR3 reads TGTGCCAGCAGGACCGGGACAGTGGGAAACACCATATATTTT.

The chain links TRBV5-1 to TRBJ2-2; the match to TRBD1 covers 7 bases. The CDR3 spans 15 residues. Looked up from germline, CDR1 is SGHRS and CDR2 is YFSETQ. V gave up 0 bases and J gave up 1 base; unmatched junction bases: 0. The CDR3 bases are TGCGCCAGCAGCTTGGACAGGGGGAACACCGGGGAGCTGTTTTTT. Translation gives CASSLDRGNTGELFF.

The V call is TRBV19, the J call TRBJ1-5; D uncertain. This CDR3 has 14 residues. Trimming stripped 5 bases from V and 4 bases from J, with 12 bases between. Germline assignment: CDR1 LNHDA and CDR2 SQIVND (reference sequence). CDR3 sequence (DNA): TGTGCCAGTAGTCCTCTTCCGGGGAATCAGCCCCAGCATTTT. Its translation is CASSPLPGNQPQHF.

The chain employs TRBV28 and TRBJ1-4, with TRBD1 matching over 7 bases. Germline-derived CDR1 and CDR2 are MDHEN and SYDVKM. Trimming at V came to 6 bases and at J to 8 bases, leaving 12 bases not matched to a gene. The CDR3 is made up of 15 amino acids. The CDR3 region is CASRGSDRDYEKLFF. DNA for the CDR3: TGTGCCAGCAGGGGTAGCGACAGGGACTACGAAAAACTGTTTTTT.

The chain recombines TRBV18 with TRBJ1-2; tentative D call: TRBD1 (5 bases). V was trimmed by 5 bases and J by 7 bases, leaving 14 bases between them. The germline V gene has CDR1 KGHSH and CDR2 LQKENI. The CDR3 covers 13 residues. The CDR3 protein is CASSEGRGSGYTF. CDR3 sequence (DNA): TGTGCCAGCTCAGAGGGACGGGGAAGTGGCTACACCTTC.

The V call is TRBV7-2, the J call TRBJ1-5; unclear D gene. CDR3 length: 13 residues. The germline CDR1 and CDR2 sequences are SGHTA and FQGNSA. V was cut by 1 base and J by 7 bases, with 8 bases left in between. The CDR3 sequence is CASSLETGQPQHF. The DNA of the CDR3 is TGTGCCAGCAGCTTAGAGACCGGGCAGCCCCAGCATTTT. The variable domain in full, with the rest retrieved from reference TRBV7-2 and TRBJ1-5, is GAGVSQSPSNKVTEKGKDVELRCDPISGHTALYWYRQSLGQGLEFLIYFQGNSAPDKSGLPSDRFSAERTGGSVSTLTIQRTQQEDSAVYLCASSLETGQPQHFGDGTRLSIL.

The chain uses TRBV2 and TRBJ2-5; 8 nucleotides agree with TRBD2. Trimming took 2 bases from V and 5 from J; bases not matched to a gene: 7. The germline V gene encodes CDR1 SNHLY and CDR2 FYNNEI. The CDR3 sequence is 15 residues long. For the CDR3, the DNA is TGTGCCAGCAGTGAACAGCGGGGGCCTGGGGAGACCCAGTACTTC. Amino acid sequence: CASSEQRGPGETQYF.

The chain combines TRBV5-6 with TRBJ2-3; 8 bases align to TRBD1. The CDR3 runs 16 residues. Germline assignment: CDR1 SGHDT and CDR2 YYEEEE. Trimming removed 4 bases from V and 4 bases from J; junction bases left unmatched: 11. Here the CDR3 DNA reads TGTGCCAGCAGCAAGCCTCCAGGGGGCAACCCAGATACGCAGTATTTT. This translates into CASSKPPGGNPDTQYF.

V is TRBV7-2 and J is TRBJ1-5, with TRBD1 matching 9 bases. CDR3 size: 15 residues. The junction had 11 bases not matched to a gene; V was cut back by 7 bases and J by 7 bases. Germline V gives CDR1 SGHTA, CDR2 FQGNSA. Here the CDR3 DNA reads TGTGCCAGCACCTGGGTATCGGGACAGGGACAGCCCCAGCATTTT. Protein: CASTWVSGQGQPQHF.

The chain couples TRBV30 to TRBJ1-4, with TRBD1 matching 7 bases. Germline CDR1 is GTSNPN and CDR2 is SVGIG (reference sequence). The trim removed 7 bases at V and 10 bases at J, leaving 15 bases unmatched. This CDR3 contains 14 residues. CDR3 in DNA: TGTGCCTTACACCCGGGACAGCCGCCTGTAAAACTGTTTTTT. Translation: CALHPGQPPVKLFF.

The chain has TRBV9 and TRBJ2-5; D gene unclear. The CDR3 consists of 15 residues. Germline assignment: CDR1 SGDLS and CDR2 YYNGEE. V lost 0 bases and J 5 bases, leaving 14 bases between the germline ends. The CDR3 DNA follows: TGTGCCAGCAGCGTAGGTCACTTACGGCCCGAGACCCAGTACTTC. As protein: CASSVGHLRPETQYF. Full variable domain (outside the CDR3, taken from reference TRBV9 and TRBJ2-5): DSGVTQTPKHLITATGQRVTLRCSPRSGDLSVYWYQQSLDQGLQFLIQYYNGEERAKGNILERFSAQQFPDLHSELNLSSLELGDSALYFCASSVGHLRPETQYFGPGTRLLVL.

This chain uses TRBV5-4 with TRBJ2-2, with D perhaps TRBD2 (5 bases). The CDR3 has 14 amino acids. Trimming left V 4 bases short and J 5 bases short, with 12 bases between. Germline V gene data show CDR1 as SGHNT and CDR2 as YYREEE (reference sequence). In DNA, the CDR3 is TGTGCCAGCAGCCCGAGGACTGGTACCGGGGAGCTGTTTTTT. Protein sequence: CASSPRTGTGELFF.

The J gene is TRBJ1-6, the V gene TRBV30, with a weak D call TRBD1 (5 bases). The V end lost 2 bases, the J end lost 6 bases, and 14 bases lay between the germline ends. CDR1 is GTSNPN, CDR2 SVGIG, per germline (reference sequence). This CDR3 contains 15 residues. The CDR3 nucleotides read TGTGCCTGGAGTTTGACCAGGGCTGGTAATTCACCCCTCCACTTT. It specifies CAWSLTRAGNSPLHF.

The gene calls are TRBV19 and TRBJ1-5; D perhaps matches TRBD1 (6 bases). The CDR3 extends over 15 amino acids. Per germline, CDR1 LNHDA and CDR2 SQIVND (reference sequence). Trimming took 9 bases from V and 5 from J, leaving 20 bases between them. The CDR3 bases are TGTGCCAGCGGTACAGGGACCTCAGGGTATCAGCCCCAGCATTTT. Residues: CASGTGTSGYQPQHF.

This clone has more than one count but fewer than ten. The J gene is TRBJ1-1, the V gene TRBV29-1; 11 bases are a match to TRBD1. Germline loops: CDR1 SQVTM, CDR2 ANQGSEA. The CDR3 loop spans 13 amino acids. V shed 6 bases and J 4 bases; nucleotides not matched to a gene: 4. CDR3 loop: CSVDRGRSTEAFF. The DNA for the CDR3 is TGCAGCGTGGACAGGGGGCGTAGCACTGAAGCTTTCTTT.